This T cell receptor (beta chain) was recorded in a study of T cell repertoires in cytomegalovirus infection. Study overall: In public TCR beta signatures, there were indications of both CMV infection and matching HLA type. Study conclusions and caveats: People with CMV and the relevant HLA were identified by cumulative public TCR beta family frequency.

TCRdb analysed the reads with MiXCR anew, one entry per CDR3 protein. The sample lists hundreds of thousands of distinct CDR3 sequences, around a third seen once, with over 15% in the top ten. Details on this clonotype: What it recognizes is unknown.

From germline, CDR1 is SGHVS and CDR2 FNYEAQ. The CDR3 extends over 12 amino acids. Trimming removed 5 bases from V and 5 bases from J; junction bases left unmatched: 3. Sequencing was performed on cultured PBMCs, taken from culture after CMV antigen stimulation. The sequence was collected from a human donor in good health (CMV status not recorded). Some clones in this sample may be carry-over from other donors' samples. The rearrangement uses TRBV7-6 and TRBJ2-7; 7 positions agree with TRBD1. CDR3 bases: TGTGCCAGCAGCGGAGGACAGGACGAGCAGTACTTC. This translates into CASSGGQDEQYF.